These 3 T cell receptor beta chains share one sample of origin, sequenced in a study of cytomegalovirus exposure and HLA in healthy donors. The PCR contained 60 Vbeta and 13 Jbeta primers. Libraries were prepared by immunoSEQ multiplex PCR; TCRdb keeps only in-frame clonotypes and omits some of them. The sample yields fewer than 250,000 clones, 70% to 80% seen once. The sample comprised PBMCs. These receptors came from a woman in her twenties or thirties in good health and CMV-seropositive.

The rearrangement joins TRBV11-2 to TRBJ2-7; TRBD2 matches 7 bases. The CDR3 spans 14 residues. Per the germline V gene, CDR1 is SGHAT and CDR2 is FQNNGV. With V trimmed by 1 base and J by 2 bases, 2 bases remained unmatched. The CDR3 is CASSLGTSAYEQYF. The DNA of the CDR3 is TGTGCCAGCAGCTTAGGTACTAGCGCCTACGAGCAGTACTTC.

The count of this clone is one. Different DNA sequences within this sample yield the same CDR3. J is TRBJ1-1 and V is TRBV29-1, with D unclear. With 7 bases removed from V and 2 bases from J, the gap between germline ends came to 5 bases. The length of the CDR3 is 10 residues. Germline values: CDR1 SQVTM, CDR2 ANQGSEA. CDR3 coding DNA: TGCAGCGCCCTCAACACTGAAGCTTTCTTT. It specifies CSALNTEAFF. The full variable domain, its missing parts supplied by reference TRBV29-1 and TRBJ1-1, is SAVISQKPSRDICQRGTSLTIQCQVDSQVTMMFWYRQQPGQSLTLIATANQGSEATYESGFVIDKFPISRPNLTFSTLTVSNMSPEDSSIYLCSALNTEAFFGQGTRLTVV.

The chain carries TRBV7-6 and TRBJ2-2, with a possible D match to TRBD2 (6 bases). V lost 0 bases, J lost 6 bases, and 14 bases lay in between. CDR3 length equals 16 residues. Germline assignment: CDR1 SGHVS and CDR2 FNYEAQ. The CDR3 region has the DNA TGTGCCAGCAGCTTAGCAGGGCGGGGAAGGGCCGGGGAGCTGTTTTTT. Protein sequence: CASSLAGRGRAGELFF.